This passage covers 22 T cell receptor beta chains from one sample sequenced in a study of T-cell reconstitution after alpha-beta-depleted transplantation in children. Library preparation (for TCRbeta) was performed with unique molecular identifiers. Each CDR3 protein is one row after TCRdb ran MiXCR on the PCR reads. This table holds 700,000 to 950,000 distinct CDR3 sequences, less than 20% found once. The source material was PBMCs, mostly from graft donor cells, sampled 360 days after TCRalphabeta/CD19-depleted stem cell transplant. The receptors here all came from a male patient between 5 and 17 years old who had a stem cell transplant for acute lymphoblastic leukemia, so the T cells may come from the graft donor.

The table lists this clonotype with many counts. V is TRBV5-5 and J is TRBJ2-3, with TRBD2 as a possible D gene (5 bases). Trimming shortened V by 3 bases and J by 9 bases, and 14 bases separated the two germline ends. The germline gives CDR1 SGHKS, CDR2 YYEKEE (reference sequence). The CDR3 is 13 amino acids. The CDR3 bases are TGTGCCAGCAGCTCTGGCCCGGGATGGACGCAGTATTTT. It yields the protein CASSSGPGWTQYF.

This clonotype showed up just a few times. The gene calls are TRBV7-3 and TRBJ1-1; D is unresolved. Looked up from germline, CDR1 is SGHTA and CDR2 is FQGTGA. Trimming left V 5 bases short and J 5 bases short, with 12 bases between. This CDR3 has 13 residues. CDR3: CASSPMGPTEAFF. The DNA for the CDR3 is TGTGCCAGCAGCCCAATGGGCCCGACTGAAGCTTTCTTT.

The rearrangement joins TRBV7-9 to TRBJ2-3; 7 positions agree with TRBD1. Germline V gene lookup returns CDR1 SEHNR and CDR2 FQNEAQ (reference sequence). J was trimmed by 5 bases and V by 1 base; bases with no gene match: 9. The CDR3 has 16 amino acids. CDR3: CASSLEEGAPEDTQYF. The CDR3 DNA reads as TGTGCCAGCAGCTTAGAAGAGGGGGCCCCTGAAGATACGCAGTATTTT.

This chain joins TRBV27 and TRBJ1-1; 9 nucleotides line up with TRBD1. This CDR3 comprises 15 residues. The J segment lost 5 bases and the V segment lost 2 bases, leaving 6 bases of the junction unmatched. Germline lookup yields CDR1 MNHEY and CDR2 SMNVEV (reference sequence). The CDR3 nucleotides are TGTGCCAGCAGTTTAGGGACAGGGCCTTTTACTGAAGCTTTCTTT. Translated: CASSLGTGPFTEAFF.

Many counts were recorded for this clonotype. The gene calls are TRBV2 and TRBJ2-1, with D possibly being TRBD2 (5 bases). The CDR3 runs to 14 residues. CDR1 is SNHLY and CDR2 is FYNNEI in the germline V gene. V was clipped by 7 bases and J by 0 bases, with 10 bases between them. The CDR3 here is CASKEAHSYNEQFF. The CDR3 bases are TGTGCCAGCAAGGAGGCACACTCCTACAATGAGCAGTTCTTC.

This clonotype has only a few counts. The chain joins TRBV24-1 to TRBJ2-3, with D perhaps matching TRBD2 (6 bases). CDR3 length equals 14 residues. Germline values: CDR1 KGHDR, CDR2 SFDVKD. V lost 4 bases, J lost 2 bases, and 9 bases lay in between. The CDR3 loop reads CATSEGGTTDTQYF. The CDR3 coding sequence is TGTGCCACCAGTGAGGGAGGTACCACAGATACGCAGTATTTT.

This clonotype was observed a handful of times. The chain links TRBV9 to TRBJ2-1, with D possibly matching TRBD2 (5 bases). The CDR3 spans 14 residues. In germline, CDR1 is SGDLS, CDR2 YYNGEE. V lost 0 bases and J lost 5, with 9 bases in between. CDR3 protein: CASSVVPSNNEQFF. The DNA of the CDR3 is TGTGCCAGCAGCGTAGTCCCTAGCAACAATGAGCAGTTCTTC.

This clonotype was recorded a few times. The chain's CDR3 is CASSPSVGNEQYF. CDR3 in DNA: TGTGCCAGCAGCCCCTCAGTTGGAAACGAGCAGTACTTC. The V call is TRBV7-9, the J call TRBJ2-7; D uncertain. Trimming cost V 5 bases and J 5 bases, with 13 bases left between them. The CDR3 consists of 13 residues. Germline loops: CDR1 SEHNR, CDR2 FQNEAQ (reference sequence).

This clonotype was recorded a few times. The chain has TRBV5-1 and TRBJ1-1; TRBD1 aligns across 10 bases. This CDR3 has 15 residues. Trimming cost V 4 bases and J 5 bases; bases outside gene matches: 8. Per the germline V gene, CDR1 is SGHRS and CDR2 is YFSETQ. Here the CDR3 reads CASSAGQGGATEAFF. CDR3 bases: TGCGCCAGCAGCGCCGGACAGGGGGGGGCGACTGAAGCTTTCTTT.

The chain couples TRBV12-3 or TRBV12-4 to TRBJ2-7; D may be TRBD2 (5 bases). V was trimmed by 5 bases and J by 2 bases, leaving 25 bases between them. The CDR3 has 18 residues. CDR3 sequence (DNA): TGTGCCAGCAGTCCACCTAGCTCTGGTCGGGGTAAGGCCTACGAGCAGTACTTC. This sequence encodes CASSPPSSGRGKAYEQYF.

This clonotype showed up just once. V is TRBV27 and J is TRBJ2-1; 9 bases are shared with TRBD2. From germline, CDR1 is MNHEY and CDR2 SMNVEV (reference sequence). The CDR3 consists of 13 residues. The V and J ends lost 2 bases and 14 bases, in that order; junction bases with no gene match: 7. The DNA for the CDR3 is TGTGCCAGCAGTTTACTCGCGGGAGGGGAGAAGTTCTTC. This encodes CASSLLAGGEKFF.

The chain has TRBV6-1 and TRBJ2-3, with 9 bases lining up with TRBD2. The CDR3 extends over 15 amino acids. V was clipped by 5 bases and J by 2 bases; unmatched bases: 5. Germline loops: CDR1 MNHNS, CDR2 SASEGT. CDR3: CASSQQREATDTQYF. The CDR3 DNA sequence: TGTGCCAGCAGTCAACAGCGGGAGGCCACAGATACGCAGTATTTT.

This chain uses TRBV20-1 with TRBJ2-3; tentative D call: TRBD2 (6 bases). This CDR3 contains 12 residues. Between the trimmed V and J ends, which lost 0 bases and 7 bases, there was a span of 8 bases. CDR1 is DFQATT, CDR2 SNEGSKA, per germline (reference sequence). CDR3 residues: CSARDRGYTQYF. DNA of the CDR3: TGCAGTGCTAGAGATCGGGGGTATACGCAGTATTTT.

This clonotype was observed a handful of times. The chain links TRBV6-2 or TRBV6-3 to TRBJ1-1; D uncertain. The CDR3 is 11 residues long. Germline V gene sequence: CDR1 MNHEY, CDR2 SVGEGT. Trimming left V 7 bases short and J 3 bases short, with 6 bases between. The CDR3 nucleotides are TGTGCCAGCACGTCGTACACTGAAGCTTTCTTT. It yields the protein CASTSYTEAFF.

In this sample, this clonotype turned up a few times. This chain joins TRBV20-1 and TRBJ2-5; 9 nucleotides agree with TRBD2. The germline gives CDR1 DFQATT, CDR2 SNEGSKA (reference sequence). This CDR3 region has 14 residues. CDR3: CASWGGRARETQYF. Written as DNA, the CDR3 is TGCGCTTCTTGGGGCGGGAGGGCCAGGGAGACCCAGTACTTC.

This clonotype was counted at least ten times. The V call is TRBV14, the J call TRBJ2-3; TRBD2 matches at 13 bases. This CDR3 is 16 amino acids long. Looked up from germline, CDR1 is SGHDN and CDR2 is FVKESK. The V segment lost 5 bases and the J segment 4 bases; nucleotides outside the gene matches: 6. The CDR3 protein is CASSIWTSGSADTQYF. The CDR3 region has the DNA TGTGCCAGCAGCATTTGGACTAGCGGGAGCGCAGATACGCAGTATTTT.

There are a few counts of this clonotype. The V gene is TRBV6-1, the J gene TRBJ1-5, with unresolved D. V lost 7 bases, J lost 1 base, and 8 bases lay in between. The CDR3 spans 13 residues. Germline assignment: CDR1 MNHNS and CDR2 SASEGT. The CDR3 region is CASKGGSNQPQHF. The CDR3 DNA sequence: TGTGCCAGCAAGGGAGGCAGCAATCAGCCCCAGCATTTT.

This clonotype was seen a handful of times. CDR3 nucleotides: TGCAGTCCGACTAGCGGGAGTACAGAGACCCAGTACTTC. It encodes CSPTSGSTETQYF. The chain has TRBV20-1 and TRBJ2-5; 12 bases fit TRBD2. V lost 8 bases and J lost 4; bases outside the gene matches: 5. The CDR3 loop spans 13 amino acids. The germline V gene encodes CDR1 DFQATT and CDR2 SNEGSKA (reference sequence).

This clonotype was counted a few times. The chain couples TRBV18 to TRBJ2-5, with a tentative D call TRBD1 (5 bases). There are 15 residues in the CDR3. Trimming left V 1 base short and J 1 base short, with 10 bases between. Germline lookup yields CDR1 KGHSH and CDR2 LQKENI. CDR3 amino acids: CASSPQAGIQETQYF. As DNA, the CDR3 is TGTGCCAGCTCACCACAAGCAGGGATCCAAGAGACCCAGTACTTC.

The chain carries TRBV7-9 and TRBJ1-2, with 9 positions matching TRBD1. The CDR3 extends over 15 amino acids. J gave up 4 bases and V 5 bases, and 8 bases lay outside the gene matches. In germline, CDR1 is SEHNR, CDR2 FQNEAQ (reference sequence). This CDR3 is CASSPAQGAPYGYTF. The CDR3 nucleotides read TGTGCCAGCAGCCCTGCACAGGGGGCCCCCTATGGCTACACCTTC.

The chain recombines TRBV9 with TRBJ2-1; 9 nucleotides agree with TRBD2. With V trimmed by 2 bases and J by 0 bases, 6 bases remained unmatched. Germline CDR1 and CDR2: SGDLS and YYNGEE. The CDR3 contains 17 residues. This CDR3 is CASSVSFSGSSYNEQFF. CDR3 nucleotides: TGTGCCAGCAGCGTCTCCTTTAGCGGGAGCTCCTACAATGAGCAGTTCTTC. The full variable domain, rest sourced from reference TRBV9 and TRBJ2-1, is DSGVTQTPKHLITATGQRVTLRCSPRSGDLSVYWYQQSLDQGLQFLIQYYNGEERAKGNILERFSAQQFPDLHSELNLSSLELGDSALYFCASSVSFSGSSYNEQFFGPGTRLTVL.

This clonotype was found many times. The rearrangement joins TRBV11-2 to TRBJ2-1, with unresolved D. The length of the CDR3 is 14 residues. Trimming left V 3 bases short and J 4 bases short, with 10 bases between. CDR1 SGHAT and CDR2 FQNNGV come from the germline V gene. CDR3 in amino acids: CASSLWSLYNEQFF. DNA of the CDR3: TGTGCCAGCAGCTTGTGGAGTTTATACAATGAGCAGTTCTTC.